This passage covers 29 T cell receptor beta chains from one sample sequenced in a study of blood T cell repertoires in COVID-19. TCRdb's copy holds only in-frame clones and misses some; the assay was immunoSEQ multiplex PCR. The data show around 130,000 clones, around 88% seen once. Specimen: peripheral blood. All receptors come from a woman between 50 and 59 years old who had recovered from COVID-19.

The chain employs TRBV3-1 (or the pseudogene TRBV3-2) and TRBJ2-1; 8 nucleotides match TRBD2. Per germline, CDR1 LGHDT and CDR2 YNNKEL (reference sequence). Germline trimming cut 1 base from V and 7 bases from J; bases unmatched to any gene: 6. CDR3 length: 15 amino acids. For the CDR3, the DNA is TGTGCCAGCAGCCAAGGACGGGGGGGATATAATGAGCAGTTCTTC. Residues: CASSQGRGGYNEQFF.

The V call is TRBV13, the J call TRBJ1-3; TRBD1 matches at 7 bases. The length of the CDR3 is 19 residues. Germline CDR1 PRHDT, CDR2 FYEKMQ (reference sequence). V gave up 2 bases and J gave up 0 bases; unmatched junction bases: 13. CDR3 in DNA: TGTGCCAGCAGCTTATTCGGGACAGACCCTATACTCTCTGGAAACACCATATATTTT. Amino acids: CASSLFGTDPILSGNTIYF.

This chain connects TRBV4-1 to TRBJ2-2; no firm D call. Deletions cut 3 bases from V and 1 base from J, with 3 bases between. Germline CDR1 reads MGHRA; CDR2 reads YSYEKL. The CDR3 contains 13 residues. The CDR3 region has the DNA TGCGCCAGCAGCCATCGGAACACCGGGGAGCTGTTTTTT. Translation: CASSHRNTGELFF.

The V call is TRBV6-5, the J call TRBJ2-2; 9 nucleotides line up with TRBD2. J gave up 5 bases and V 7 bases, and 8 bases lay outside the gene matches. Germline lookup yields CDR1 MNHEY and CDR2 SVGAGI. The CDR3 spans 15 residues. The CDR3 nucleotides are TGTGCCAGCAACGGGGTAGCGGGAGTGACCGGGGAGCTGTTTTTT. Translated, it gives CASNGVAGVTGELFF.

This clone was detected only once. This rearrangement joins TRBV11-2 to TRBJ1-4; TRBD1 is a possible D gene (6 bases). Germline CDR1 reads SGHAT; CDR2 reads FQNNGV. Deletions cut 6 bases from V and 0 bases from J, with 14 bases between. The length of the CDR3 is 16 residues. DNA of the CDR3: TGTGCCAGCAGTACAGGGTATAAATCAACTAATGAAAAACTGTTTTTT. This translates into CASSTGYKSTNEKLFF.

This chain connects TRBV27 to TRBJ2-5, with D maybe TRBD2 (6 bases). CDR3 length: 13 amino acids. The ends were cut back, 4 bases at V and 4 bases at J, with 10 bases in the middle. Germline V gene lookup returns CDR1 MNHEY and CDR2 SMNVEV (reference sequence). The CDR3 loop reads CASSYLGGETQYF. CDR3 sequence (DNA): TGTGCCAGCAGTTATCTGGGGGGAGAGACCCAGTACTTC.

This rearrangement joins TRBV20-1 to TRBJ2-5, with 10 bases fitting TRBD2. CDR3 length equals 15 residues. The germline V gene has CDR1 DFQATT and CDR2 SNEGSKA (reference sequence). J gave up 2 bases and V 6 bases, and 9 bases lay outside the gene matches. The CDR3, as DNA: TGCAGTGCCAGTGGACTAGCGGCCCGTCAAGAGACCCAGTACTTC. It translates to CSASGLAARQETQYF.

The V call is TRBV18, the J call TRBJ2-1, with 7 bases lining up with TRBD1. The V segment lost 5 bases and the J segment 5 bases; nucleotides outside the gene matches: 9. This CDR3 contains 15 residues. CDR1 and CDR2 from the germline V gene are KGHSH and LQKENI. CDR3 bases: TGTGCCAGCTCAGAGGCAGAGGGGGCCCACAATGAGCAGTTCTTC. Translating it yields CASSEAEGAHNEQFF.

The genes are TRBV29-1 and TRBJ2-3, with D perhaps TRBD2 (6 bases). The V end was cut by 7 bases, the J end by 0 bases, with 14 bases between. Germline loops: CDR1 SQVTM, CDR2 ANQGSEA. The CDR3 is 14 amino acids. Here the CDR3 DNA reads TGCAGCGGGAAAGCCGGGACTAGCACAGATACGCAGTATTTT. It encodes CSGKAGTSTDTQYF.

The V call is TRBV6-5, the J call TRBJ1-6; 7 bases line up with TRBD1. Losses at the gene ends were 2 bases for V and 6 bases for J; bases not matched to a gene: 4. Germline V gene sequence: CDR1 MNHEY, CDR2 SVGAGI. The CDR3 runs 15 residues. The CDR3 region has the DNA TGTGCCAGCAGTTACCGACAGGGTTTTAATTCACCCCTCCACTTT. This encodes CASSYRQGFNSPLHF.

This clone was recorded a few times. The chain recombines TRBV12-5 with TRBJ2-3; 7 bases match TRBD1. The V and J ends lost 6 bases and 0 bases, in that order; junction bases with no gene match: 3. The germline gives CDR1 LGHNT, CDR2 FRNRAP. This CDR3 contains 14 residues. CDR3 sequence reads: CASGPGGSTDTQYF. CDR3 nucleotide sequence: TGTGCTAGTGGACCAGGGGGTAGCACAGATACGCAGTATTTT.

This rearrangement joins TRBV9 to TRBJ1-2; D not certain. The CDR3 has 15 amino acids. Germline CDR1 is SGDLS and CDR2 is YYNGEE. V was clipped by 3 bases and J by 2 bases, with 14 bases between them. CDR3 sequence reads: CASSASPVPNYGYTF. CDR3 coding DNA: TGTGCCAGCAGCGCTTCACCGGTCCCAAACTATGGCTACACCTTC.

J is TRBJ2-1 and V is TRBV2; D gene uncertain. Per germline, CDR1 SNHLY and CDR2 FYNNEI. This CDR3 has 14 residues. Deletions cut 5 bases from V and 8 bases from J, with 16 bases between. CDR3 amino acids: CASSIAQRLDEQFF. DNA for the CDR3: TGTGCCAGCAGTATAGCACAAAGATTGGATGAGCAGTTCTTC.

The gene calls are TRBV19 and TRBJ2-3, with no clear D. The CDR3 length is 15 residues. V shed 0 bases and J shed 0 bases, with 7 bases lying between them. Germline loops: CDR1 LNHDA, CDR2 SQIVND (reference sequence). The CDR3 nucleotides read TGTGCCAGTAGTATAGAAGCCGGTAGCACAGATACGCAGTATTTT. It is translated as CASSIEAGSTDTQYF.

This chain connects TRBV4-1 to TRBJ2-7; D gene ambiguous. The CDR3 runs to 16 residues. CDR1 and CDR2 from the germline V gene are MGHRA and YSYEKL. V was trimmed by 4 bases and J by 0 bases, leaving 16 bases between them. CDR3 sequence: CASSPTGWLSSYEQYF. CDR3 DNA sequence: TGCGCCAGCAGCCCTACGGGTTGGTTAAGCTCCTACGAGCAGTACTTC.

The chain employs TRBV24-1 and TRBJ2-3; the D gene is possibly TRBD2 (7 bases). The V gene lost 4 bases and the J gene lost 6 bases, with 16 bases spanning the gap. CDR3 length: 15 residues. Per the germline V gene, CDR1 is KGHDR and CDR2 is SFDVKD. CDR3 in amino acids: CATSDPRGAGDTQYF. For the CDR3, the DNA is TGTGCCACCAGTGACCCCCGGGGGGCTGGGGATACGCAGTATTTT.

The V gene is TRBV5-1, the J gene TRBJ1-4; D possibly corresponds to TRBD1 (6 bases). Per the germline V gene, CDR1 is SGHRS and CDR2 is YFSETQ. Trimming took 4 bases from V and 3 from J, leaving 16 bases between them. This CDR3 comprises 16 residues. The CDR3 coding sequence is TGCGCCAGCAGCGGGGGACACCGCATGGCTAATGAAAAACTGTTTTTT. The encoded protein is CASSGGHRMANEKLFF.

As DNA, the CDR3 is TGTGCCAGCAGCTGGGGGAGGGGTGGCGAGCAGTACTTC. It is translated as CASSWGRGGEQYF. The chain links TRBV6-5 to TRBJ2-7; 7 bases are a match to TRBD2. Looked up from germline, CDR1 is MNHEY and CDR2 is SVGAGI. J lost 6 bases, V lost 6 bases, and 8 bases had no gene match. This CDR3 has 13 residues.

In its sample, this clone was seen a few times. J is TRBJ1-2 and V is TRBV2, with D possibly matching TRBD1 (5 bases). Germline V gene sequence: CDR1 SNHLY, CDR2 FYNNEI. Deletions cut 5 bases from V and 4 bases from J, with 11 bases between. This CDR3 contains 13 residues. The CDR3 is CASSTTGFYGYTF. DNA of the CDR3: TGTGCCAGCAGTACTACAGGCTTCTATGGCTACACCTTC.

This clone appeared once. The rearrangement uses TRBV30 and TRBJ1-6, with TRBD1 as a possible D gene (5 bases). V was shortened by 4 bases and J by 9 bases, with 13 bases between the two germline ends. The CDR3 contains 13 residues. Germline CDR1 and CDR2: GTSNPN and SVGIG (reference sequence). CDR3 region: CAWMGQGSSPLHF. Written as DNA, the CDR3 is TGTGCCTGGATGGGGCAGGGAAGTTCACCCCTCCACTTT.

The rearrangement links TRBV5-1 to TRBJ2-5, with TRBD1 identical over 11 bases. In germline, CDR1 is SGHRS, CDR2 YFSETQ. This CDR3 has 20 amino acids. The J segment lost 5 bases and the V segment lost 4 bases, leaving 22 bases of the junction unmatched. DNA of the CDR3: TGCGCCAGCAGCGCCCTCACATGGGGTCGGGACAGGGGGACACGGGAGACCCAGTACTTC. Residues: CASSALTWGRDRGTRETQYF. The entire variable domain, with the rest obtained from reference TRBV5-1 and TRBJ2-5, is as follows: KAGVTQTPRYLIKTRGQQVTLSCSPISGHRSVSWYQQTPGQGLQFLFEYFSETQRNKGNFPGRFSGRQFSNSRSEMNVSTLELGDSALYLCASSALTWGRDRGTRETQYFGPGTRLLVL.

The chain has TRBV6-5 and TRBJ2-3, with 8 nucleotides matching TRBD2. The length of the CDR3 is 15 residues. Per germline, CDR1 MNHEY and CDR2 SVGAGI. Unmatched junction bases numbered 4, after V lost 0 bases and J lost 5 bases. This CDR3 is CASSYSGLAGDTQYF. DNA for the CDR3: TGTGCCAGCAGTTACTCCGGACTAGCAGGAGATACGCAGTATTTT.

The chain links TRBV30 to TRBJ1-1, with TRBD1 matching 10 bases. This CDR3 has 15 residues. From germline, CDR1 is GTSNPN and CDR2 SVGIG (reference sequence). After removal of 2 bases from V and 10 bases from J, the junction contained 13 bases not matched to a gene. This CDR3 reads CAWSPGGTGDPSAFF. In DNA, the CDR3 is TGTGCCTGGAGTCCGGGGGGGACAGGGGACCCGTCAGCTTTCTTT. Full variable domain (rest looked up from reference TRBV30 and TRBJ1-1): SQTIHQWPATLVQPVGSPLSLECTVEGTSNPNLYWYRQAAGRGLQLLFYSVGIGQISSEVPQNLSASRPQDRQFILSSKKLLLSDSGFYLCAWSPGGTGDPSAFFGQGTRLTVV.

V is TRBV24-1 and J is TRBJ2-1; the D gene is possibly TRBD1 (9 bases). CDR1 KGHDR and CDR2 SFDVKD come from the germline V gene. V was shortened by 2 bases and J by 4 bases, with 26 bases between the two germline ends. This CDR3 spans 20 amino acids. DNA of the CDR3: TGTGCCACCAGTGATTCCCCGACAGGGGGATTAGCGGGGCCTTACAATGAGCAGTTCTTC. It codes for CATSDSPTGGLAGPYNEQFF.

V and J are TRBV7-6 and TRBJ2-3, with a possible D match to TRBD2 (5 bases). The CDR3 covers 15 residues. Germline V gives CDR1 SGHVS, CDR2 FNYEAQ. V was pared by 5 bases and J by 3 bases, with 15 bases between. This CDR3 reads CASSARGDGTDTQYF. CDR3 nucleotide sequence: TGTGCCAGCAGCGCCCGGGGTGACGGGACAGATACGCAGTATTTT.

The chain is built from TRBV5-5 and TRBJ1-4; D may be TRBD1 (5 bases). V gave up 0 bases and J gave up 0 bases, with 12 bases separating them. Germline V gene data show CDR1 as SGHKS and CDR2 as YYEKEE (reference sequence). The CDR3 has 17 residues. CDR3 amino acids: CASSLAPGGSTNEKLFF. CDR3 in DNA: TGTGCCAGCAGCTTGGCCCCGGGGGGTTCAACTAATGAAAAACTGTTTTTT.

This clone was picked up one time. The chain has TRBV28 and TRBJ1-5, with D uncertain. V gave up 8 bases and J gave up 3 bases, with 11 bases separating them. The CDR3 consists of 13 residues. The germline V gene encodes CDR1 MDHEN and CDR2 SYDVKM. The CDR3 coding sequence is TGTGCCAGCCGTCCCGGGTCCAATCAGCCCCAGCATTTT. Its protein is CASRPGSNQPQHF.

The V call is TRBV5-1, the J call TRBJ2-5, with D possibly TRBD1 on 5 matching bases. V was clipped by 1 base and J by 1 base, with 8 bases between them. The V gene's germline CDR1 is SGHRS and CDR2 YFSETQ. This CDR3 comprises 14 residues. The CDR3 protein is CASSLQGLQETQYF. CDR3 nucleotide sequence: TGCGCCAGCAGCTTGCAGGGCCTCCAAGAGACCCAGTACTTC.

The chain uses TRBV7-2 and TRBJ2-1; 10 bases map to TRBD2. CDR3 length equals 15 residues. V was clipped by 5 bases and J by 8 bases; unmatched bases: 9. Germline values: CDR1 SGHTA, CDR2 FQGNSA. The CDR3: CASSRSASGSYEQFF. CDR3 nucleotide sequence: TGTGCCAGCAGCCGTTCGGCTAGCGGGAGCTATGAGCAGTTCTTC.